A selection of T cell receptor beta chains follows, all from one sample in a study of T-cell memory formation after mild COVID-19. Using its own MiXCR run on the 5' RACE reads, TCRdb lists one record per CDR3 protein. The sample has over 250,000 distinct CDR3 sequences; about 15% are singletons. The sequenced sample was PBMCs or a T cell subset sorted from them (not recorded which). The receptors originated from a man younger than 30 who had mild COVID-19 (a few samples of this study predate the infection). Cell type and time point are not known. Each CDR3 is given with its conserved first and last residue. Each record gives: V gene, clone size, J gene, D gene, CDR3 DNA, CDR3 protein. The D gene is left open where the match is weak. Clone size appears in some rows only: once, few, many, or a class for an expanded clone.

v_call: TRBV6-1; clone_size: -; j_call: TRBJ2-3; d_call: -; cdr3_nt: TGTGCCAGCAGTGGCAAAGGCCAGGGATGGGATACGCAGTATTTT; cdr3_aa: CASSGKGQGWDTQYF
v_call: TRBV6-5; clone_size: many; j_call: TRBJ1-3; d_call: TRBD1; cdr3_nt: TGTGCCAGCAGAGGACAGGGGGCTTCTAATGGAAACACCATATATTTT; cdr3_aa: CASRGQGASNGNTIYF
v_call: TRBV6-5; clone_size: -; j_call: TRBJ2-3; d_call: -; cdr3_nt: TGTGCCAGCAGTTACTCGGCCAGCCGAGATACGCAGTATTTT; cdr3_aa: CASSYSASRDTQYF
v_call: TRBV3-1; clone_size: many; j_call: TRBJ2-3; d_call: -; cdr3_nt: TGTGCCAGCAACTGGGGGGCCGCAGATACGCAGTATTTT; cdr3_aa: CASNWGAADTQYF
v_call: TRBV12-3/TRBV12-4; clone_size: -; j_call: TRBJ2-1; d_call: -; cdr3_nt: TGTGCCAGCAGTCGGGACACCAGCTCCTACAATGAGCAGTTCTTC; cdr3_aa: CASSRDTSSYNEQFF
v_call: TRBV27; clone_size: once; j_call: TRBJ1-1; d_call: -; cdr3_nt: TGTGCCAGCACTCGGGCAGGACGGGGAACGACTGAAGCTTTCTTT; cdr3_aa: CASTRAGRGTTEAFF
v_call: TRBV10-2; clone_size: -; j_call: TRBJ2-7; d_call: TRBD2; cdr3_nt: TGCGCCAGCAGTGGAGCGGGGGGCGGGTACTACGAGCAGTACTTC; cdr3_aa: CASSGAGGGYYEQYF
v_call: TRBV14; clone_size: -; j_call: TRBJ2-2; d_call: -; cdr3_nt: TGTGCCAGCAGCCAAGAGGTGGGCAGAACCACCGGGGAGCTGTTTTTT; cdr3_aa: CASSQEVGRTTGELFF
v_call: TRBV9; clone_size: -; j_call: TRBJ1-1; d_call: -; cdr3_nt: TGTGCCAGCAGCGCCCAACAGGGAAACACTGAAGCTTTCTTT; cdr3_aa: CASSAQQGNTEAFF
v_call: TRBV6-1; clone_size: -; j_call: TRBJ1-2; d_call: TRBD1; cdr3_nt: TGTGCCAGCAGCCCAATCGGACAGGGGGAATATGGCTACACCTTC; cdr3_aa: CASSPIGQGEYGYTF
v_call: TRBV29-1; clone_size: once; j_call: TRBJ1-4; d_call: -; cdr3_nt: TGCAGCGTTGTAGGGTCAGTTAATGAAAAACTGTTTTTT; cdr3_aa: CSVVGSVNEKLFF
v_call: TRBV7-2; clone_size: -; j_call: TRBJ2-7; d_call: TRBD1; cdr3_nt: TGTGCCAGCAGCTGGACCGGGACAGGGGAATACGAGCAGTACTTC; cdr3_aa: CASSWTGTGEYEQYF
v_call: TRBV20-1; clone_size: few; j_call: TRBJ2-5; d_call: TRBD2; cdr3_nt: TGCAGTGCTGGACTAGCAGGAATTCAAGAGACCCAGTACTTC; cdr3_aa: CSAGLAGIQETQYF
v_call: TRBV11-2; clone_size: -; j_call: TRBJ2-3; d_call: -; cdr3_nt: TGTGCCAGCAGCCCCTTACTAGGGTTGCGCCTTGATACGCAGTATTTT; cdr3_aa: CASSPLLGLRLDTQYF
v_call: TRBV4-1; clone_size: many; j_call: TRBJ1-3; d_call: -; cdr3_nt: TGCGCCAGCAGCCAAGTGGGGTCCGGAAACACCATATATTTT; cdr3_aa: CASSQVGSGNTIYF
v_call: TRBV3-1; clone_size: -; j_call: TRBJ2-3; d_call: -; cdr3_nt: TGTGCCAGCAGCCAATATCGTAGCCCAAGCACAGATACGCAGTATTTT; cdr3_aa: CASSQYRSPSTDTQYF
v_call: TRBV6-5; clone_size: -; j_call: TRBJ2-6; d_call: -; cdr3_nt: TGTGCCAGCAGCCTCGGAGTAGGGGCGAGCTCTGGGGCCAACGTCCTGACTTTC; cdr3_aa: CASSLGVGASSGANVLTF
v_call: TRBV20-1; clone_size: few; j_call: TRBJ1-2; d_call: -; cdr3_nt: TGCAGTGCTAAGACAGCGAATAACTATGGCTACACCTTC; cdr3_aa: CSAKTANNYGYTF
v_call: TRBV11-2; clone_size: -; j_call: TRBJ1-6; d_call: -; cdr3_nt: TGTGCCAGCAGCTTAGACCTTCAGGCGAGCTCCTATAATTCACCCCTCCACTTT; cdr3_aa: CASSLDLQASSYNSPLHF
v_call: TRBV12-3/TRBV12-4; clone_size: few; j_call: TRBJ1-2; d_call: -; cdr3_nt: TGTGCCAGCATCATGAGGGGGAGTCGTGGCTACACCTTC; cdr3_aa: CASIMRGSRGYTF
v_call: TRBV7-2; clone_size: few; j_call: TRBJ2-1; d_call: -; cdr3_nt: TGTGCCAGCAGCGTGACAGCGAACAATGAGCAGTTCTTC; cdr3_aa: CASSVTANNEQFF
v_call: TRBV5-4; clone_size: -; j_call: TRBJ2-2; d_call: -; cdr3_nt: TGTGCCAGCAGCCCCGACTTCTTCGCCGGGGAGCTGTTTTTT; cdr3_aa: CASSPDFFAGELFF
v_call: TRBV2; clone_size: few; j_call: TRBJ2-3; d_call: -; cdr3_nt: TGTGCCAGCAGCGTGGGGATACTCACAGATACGCAGTATTTT; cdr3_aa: CASSVGILTDTQYF
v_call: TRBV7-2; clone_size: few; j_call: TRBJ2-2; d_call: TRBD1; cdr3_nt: TGTGCCAGCAGCTTCGTGGGACAGGGGGGAACCGGGGAGCTGTTTTTT; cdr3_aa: CASSFVGQGGTGELFF
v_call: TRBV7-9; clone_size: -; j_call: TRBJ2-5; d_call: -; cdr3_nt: TGTGCCAGCAGCTTAGTGACAGGCCCGGTGACCCAGTACTTC; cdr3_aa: CASSLVTGPVTQYF
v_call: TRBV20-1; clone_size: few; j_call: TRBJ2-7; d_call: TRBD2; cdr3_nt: TGCAGTGCTGGAAGACTAGCGGCCTACGAGCAGTACTTC; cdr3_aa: CSAGRLAAYEQYF
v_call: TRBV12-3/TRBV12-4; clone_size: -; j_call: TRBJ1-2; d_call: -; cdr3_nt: TGTGCCGGCAGGGGTAACTATGGCTACACCTTC; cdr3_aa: CAGRGNYGYTF
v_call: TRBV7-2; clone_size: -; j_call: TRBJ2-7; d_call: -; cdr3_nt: TGTGCCAGCAGTATAGACTGGGAGCAGTACTTC; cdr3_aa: CASSIDWEQYF
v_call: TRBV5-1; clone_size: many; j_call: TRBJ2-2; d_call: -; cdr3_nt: TGCGCCAGCAGCGTAGGGACACACCAGATGAACACCGGGGAGCTGTTTTTT; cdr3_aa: CASSVGTHQMNTGELFF
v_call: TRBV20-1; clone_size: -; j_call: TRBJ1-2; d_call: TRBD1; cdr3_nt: TGCAGTGCTAGAGACCGGGACAGGGTGATCGGGGGCTACACCTTC; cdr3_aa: CSARDRDRVIGGYTF
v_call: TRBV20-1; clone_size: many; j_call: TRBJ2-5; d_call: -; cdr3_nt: TGCAGTGCTAGTCTTCCAGATCCGGAGACCCAGTACTTC; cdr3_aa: CSASLPDPETQYF
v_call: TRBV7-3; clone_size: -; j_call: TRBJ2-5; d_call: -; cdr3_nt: TGTGCCAGCAGCATTACCCCCGGCGGCGAGACCCAGTACTTC; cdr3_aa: CASSITPGGETQYF
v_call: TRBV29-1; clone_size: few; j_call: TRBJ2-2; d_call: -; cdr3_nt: TGCAGCGTTGCACAGCCCTCTACCGGGGAGCTGTTTTTT; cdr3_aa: CSVAQPSTGELFF
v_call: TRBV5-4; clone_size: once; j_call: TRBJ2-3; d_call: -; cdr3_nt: TGTGCCAGCACCCCGGCCGTGGGGCCAGATACGCAGTATTTT; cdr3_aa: CASTPAVGPDTQYF
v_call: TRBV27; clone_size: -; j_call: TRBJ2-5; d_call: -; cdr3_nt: TGTGCCAGCAGAACACCCCGGGAGAAAGAGACCCAGTACTTC; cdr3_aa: CASRTPREKETQYF
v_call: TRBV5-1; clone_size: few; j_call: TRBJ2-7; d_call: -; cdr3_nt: TGCGCCAGCAGCTTGGGCCGAGGTCAGCACTCCTACGAGCAGTACTTC; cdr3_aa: CASSLGRGQHSYEQYF
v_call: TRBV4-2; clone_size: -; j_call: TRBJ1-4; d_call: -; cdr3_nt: TGTGCCAGCAGCCAGGAACAAACAGGGTTTAGGGAAAAACTGTTTTTT; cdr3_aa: CASSQEQTGFREKLFF
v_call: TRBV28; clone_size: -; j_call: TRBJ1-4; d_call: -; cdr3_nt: TGTGCCAGCAGTTACCGGGAGTCTAATGAAAAACTGTTTTTT; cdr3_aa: CASSYRESNEKLFF
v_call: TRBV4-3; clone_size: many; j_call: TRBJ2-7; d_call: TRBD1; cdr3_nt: TGCGCCAGCAGCCAGGGAAGGACAGGGCTGACGCAGTACTTC; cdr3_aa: CASSQGRTGLTQYF
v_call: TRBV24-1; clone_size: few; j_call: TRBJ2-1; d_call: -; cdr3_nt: TGTGCCACCAGTGACCGGGGACTTAGCCCAGTTCCTGAGCAGTTCTTC; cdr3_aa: CATSDRGLSPVPEQFF
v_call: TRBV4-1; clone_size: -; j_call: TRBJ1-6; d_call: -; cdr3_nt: TGCGCCAGCAGCCCCTGGGACCGGGGCGGTTCACCCCTCCACTTT; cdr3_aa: CASSPWDRGGSPLHF
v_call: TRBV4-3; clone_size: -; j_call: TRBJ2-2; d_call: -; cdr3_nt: TGCGCCAGCAGCCAGGGGTATGCCGGGGAGCTGTTTTTT; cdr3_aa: CASSQGYAGELFF
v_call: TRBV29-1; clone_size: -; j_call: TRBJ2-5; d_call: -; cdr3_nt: TGCAGCGTTTGTATGCAGGGGGAGACCCAGTACTTC; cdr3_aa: CSVCMQGETQYF
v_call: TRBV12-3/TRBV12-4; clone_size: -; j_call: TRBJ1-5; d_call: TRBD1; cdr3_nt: TGTGCCAGCAGTTTGACAGGGAGATCCGGTCAGCCCCAGCATTTT; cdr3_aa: CASSLTGRSGQPQHF
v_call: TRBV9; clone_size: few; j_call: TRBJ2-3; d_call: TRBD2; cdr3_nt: TGTGCCAGCAGCTTCCACCTGACTAGCGGAGAACCCAAAGATACGCAGTATTTT; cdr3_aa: CASSFHLTSGEPKDTQYF
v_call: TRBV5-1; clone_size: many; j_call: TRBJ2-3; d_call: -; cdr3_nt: TGCGCCAGCAGCTTCGGGGGCAGCACAGATACGCAGTATTTT; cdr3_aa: CASSFGGSTDTQYF
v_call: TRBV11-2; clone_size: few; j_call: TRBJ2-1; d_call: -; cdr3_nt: TGTGCCAGCAGCTACCGGGACTCGGGCAATGAGCAGTTCTTC; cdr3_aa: CASSYRDSGNEQFF
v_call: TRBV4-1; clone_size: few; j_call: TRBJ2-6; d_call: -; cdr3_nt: TGCGCCAGCAGCCCATCAGTCTGGGCCAACGTCCTGACTTTC; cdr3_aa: CASSPSVWANVLTF
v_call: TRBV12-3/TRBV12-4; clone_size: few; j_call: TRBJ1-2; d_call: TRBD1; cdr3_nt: TGTGCCAGCAGGGGGGACAGCTTAAGTGGCTACACCTTC; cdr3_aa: CASRGDSLSGYTF